There are a few counts of the clone carrying this T cell receptor beta chain. Its antigen is not known. One junction end disagrees with the germline gene, perhaps due to a read error. These data are taken from a study of cytomegalovirus exposure and HLA in healthy donors. Study conclusions and caveats: The study put 150 or so TCR beta chains on its list as cytomegalovirus-associated. Across donors, most TCRs were seen rarely, yet some public ones were widespread.

CDR1 and CDR2 from the germline V gene are KGHSH and LQKENI. This CDR3 region has 13 residues. Clones were sequenced by immunoSEQ multiplex PCR, and TCRdb holds only the in-frame ones, with some missing. The table lists over 150,000 clones, roughly 90% of them singletons. This sequence joins TRBV18 and TRBJ2-7; 9 nucleotides align to TRBD1. The TCR sequence derives from a man aged 18 to 30 in good health and CMV-seropositive. The material sequenced was PBMCs. Here the CDR3 reads CASSPPETRDRDF. CDR3 nucleotides: TGTGCCAGCTCACCGCCTGAGACTCGGGACAGGGACTTC.